This TCR beta chain came from a study of early T cells in non-severe SARS-CoV-2 infection. This clonotype came up many times. Via MiXCR, TCRdb re-called the 5' RACE reads, giving one row per CDR3 protein. The sample includes 17,000 or so distinct CDR3 sequences, around 5.6% seen only once; the top ten take about 6.4%. This CDR3 is built from 15 residues. Looked up from germline, CDR1 is SNHLY and CDR2 is FYNNEI. V shed 8 bases, J shed 1 base, and the junction held 10 bases outside the gene matches. The material sequenced was whole blood, taken at baseline. This sequence originates from an adult who was a healthcare worker with PCR-confirmed SARS-CoV-2 infection or an uninfected control (not recorded which). The chain employs TRBV2 and TRBJ2-5, with TRBD1 identical over 7 bases. The CDR3 DNA reads as TGTGCCAGCGCGGACAGGCCCTTCCTCCAAGAGACCCAGTACTTC. This translates into CASADRPFLQETQYF.